Following are 27 T cell receptor beta chains from one sample sequenced in a study of T cells in Graves' hyperthyroidism and ophthalmopathy. RNA transcripts served as the template for amplifying TCR beta CDR3 regions. HTBI primers were the set used in a first-round RT-PCR of the TCR CDR3. A single record per CDR3 protein comes from TCRdb applying MiXCR to the multiplex PCR reads. The table shows more than 350,000 distinct CDR3 sequences, with around 15% occurring only once. Sample: blood. The receptor source for this set is a woman in her 30s with Graves' ophthalmopathy.

The chain links TRBV5-6 to TRBJ1-1; a possible D gene is TRBD1 (6 bases). The germline CDR1 and CDR2 sequences are SGHDT and YYEEEE. Between the trimmed V and J ends, which lost 2 bases and 4 bases, there was a span of 15 bases. The CDR3 runs 15 residues. The CDR3 sequence: CASSFRGPRGTEAFF. For the CDR3, the DNA is TGTGCCAGCAGCTTCAGAGGGCCCAGGGGCACTGAAGCTTTCTTT.

In this sample, this clonotype turned up many times. For the CDR3, the DNA is TGCGCCAGCAGCTTTGAAGGACAGGGAAATGAAAAACTGTTTTTT. This codes for CASSFEGQGNEKLFF. V usage is TRBV5-1 and J usage is TRBJ1-4, with TRBD1 matching 8 bases. V trimming: 2 bases; J trimming: 5 bases; junction bases outside the gene matches: 5. This CDR3 is built from 15 residues. Germline loops: CDR1 SGHRS, CDR2 YFSETQ.

There are many counts of this clonotype. The CDR3 coding sequence is TGCAGGATCACAGGGGTTGGCACTGAAGCTTTCTTT. This encodes CRITGVGTEAFF. This chain uses TRBV20-1 with TRBJ1-1, with 7 bases lining up with TRBD1. The CDR3 spans 12 residues. Germline CDR1 and CDR2: DFQATT and SNEGSKA (reference sequence).

This clonotype was seen repeatedly, ten times or more. The rearrangement links TRBV12-3 or TRBV12-4 to TRBJ1-5; D uncertain. V lost 6 bases to trimming and J lost 0 bases, with 12 bases between them. CDR3 size: 15 residues. In DNA form, the CDR3 reads TGTGCCAGCAGCCGGACTGAAAATAGCAATCAGCCCCAGCATTTT. It specifies CASSRTENSNQPQHF.

There are many counts of this clonotype. The V gene is TRBV28, the J gene TRBJ1-5; no definite D call. Trimming took off 5 bases at V and 5 bases at J, with 16 bases between the two ends. The CDR3 length is 15 residues. Germline-derived CDR1 and CDR2 are MDHEN and SYDVKM. The CDR3 loop is CASSRLMVEHQPQHF. The CDR3 region has the DNA TGTGCCAGCAGTCGCCTTATGGTAGAGCATCAGCCCCAGCATTTT.

The rearrangement links TRBV5-6 to TRBJ2-3; D perhaps matches TRBD2 (6 bases). Germline V gives CDR1 SGHDT, CDR2 YYEEEE. The CDR3 is 15 amino acids. With 4 bases removed from V and 3 bases from J, the gap between germline ends came to 15 bases. CDR3 protein: CASSTRRGFTDTQYF. In DNA, the CDR3 is TGTGCCAGCAGCACTCGCCGGGGGTTTACAGATACGCAGTATTTT. Full variable domain (rest looked up from reference TRBV5-6 and TRBJ2-3): DAGVTQSPTHLIKTRGQQVTLRCSPKSGHDTVSWYQQALGQGPQFIFQYYEEEERQRGNFPDRFSGHQFPNYSSELNVNALLLGDSALYLCASSTRRGFTDTQYFGPGTRLTVL.

This clonotype was counted a few times. The V and J genes are TRBV19 and TRBJ2-3; D not certain. Trimming removed 3 bases at V and 6 bases at J, with 10 bases between. The CDR3 has 13 amino acids. Germline CDR1 and CDR2: LNHDA and SQIVND (reference sequence). The CDR3 region has the DNA TGTGCCAGTAGTATCCCCATGCTCGATACGCAGTATTTT. As protein: CASSIPMLDTQYF.

This clonotype was observed many times. V and J are TRBV3-1 and TRBJ2-2; the match to TRBD2 covers 8 bases. The CDR3 runs 16 residues. Germline CDR1 and CDR2: LGHDT and YNNKEL (reference sequence). With 4 bases clipped from V and 4 bases from J, the junction kept 8 bases outside the gene matches. The CDR3 loop is CASSPEAGAFTGELFF. CDR3 DNA sequence: TGTGCCAGCAGCCCCGAAGCGGGGGCGTTCACCGGGGAGCTGTTTTTT.

This clonotype was recorded a few times. Here the CDR3 reads CASSPEIVSAYEQYF. The CDR3 nucleotides are TGTGCCAGCAGCCCTGAAATAGTCAGCGCCTACGAGCAGTACTTC. The J gene is TRBJ2-7, the V gene TRBV14; no clear D gene. V was trimmed by 4 bases and J by 2 bases, leaving 15 bases between them. CDR1 and CDR2 from the germline V gene are SGHDN and FVKESK. The CDR3 sequence is 15 residues long.

This chain links TRBV19 with TRBJ2-2; 12 positions match TRBD2. The CDR3 runs to 17 residues. J was trimmed by 4 bases and V by 3 bases; bases with no gene match: 6. Germline V CDR1 and CDR2: LNHDA, SQIVND (reference sequence). CDR3 amino acids: CASSMTASGGATGELFF. CDR3 sequence (DNA): TGTGCCAGTAGTATGACCGCTAGCGGGGGGGCCACCGGGGAGCTGTTTTTT.

In its sample, this clonotype was seen many times. This chain connects TRBV30 to TRBJ1-2, with D tentatively TRBD1 (6 bases). V was trimmed by 4 bases and J by 7 bases, leaving 19 bases between them. Germline V gene data show CDR1 as GTSNPN and CDR2 as SVGIG (reference sequence). This CDR3 region has 14 residues. The CDR3, as DNA: TGTGCCTGGACCCGCTTTGCAGGGGCCCGTGGCTACACCTTC. Its protein product is CAWTRFAGARGYTF.

This clonotype was counted a few times. The genes are TRBV6-1 and TRBJ2-5, with 7 nucleotides matching TRBD1. With 8 bases clipped from V and 5 bases from J, the junction kept 5 bases outside the gene matches. Germline lookup yields CDR1 MNHNS and CDR2 SASEGT. The CDR3 consists of 12 residues. The CDR3 region is CASQTGQETQYF. The CDR3 DNA follows: TGTGCCAGCCAGACAGGGCAGGAGACCCAGTACTTC.

Many counts were recorded for this clonotype. The J gene is TRBJ2-7, the V gene TRBV11-2, with TRBD1 as a possible D gene (6 bases). V lost 1 base and J 3 bases, leaving 7 bases between the germline ends. The germline gives CDR1 SGHAT, CDR2 FQNNGV. The CDR3 totals 13 residues. The CDR3 DNA is TGTGCCAGCAGCTTAGGGACAGACTACGAGCAGTACTTC. Protein sequence: CASSLGTDYEQYF.

This clonotype occurred many times. V and J are TRBV7-9 and TRBJ1-4, with 7 bases identical to TRBD1. Germline loops: CDR1 SEHNR, CDR2 FQNEAQ (reference sequence). This CDR3 contains 15 residues. V lost 5 bases, J lost 3 bases, and 6 bases stayed unmatched. In nucleotides, the CDR3 is TGTGCCAGCAGCCAGGACAGGTCGGCTAATGAAAAACTGTTTTTT. It codes for CASSQDRSANEKLFF.

This clonotype has a count of ten or more. The J gene is TRBJ2-4, the V gene TRBV12-3 or TRBV12-4, with D possibly TRBD1 on 5 matching bases. Trimming pared 3 bases from V and 0 bases from J, leaving 15 bases between. The CDR3 spans 17 residues. CDR3 sequence: CASSLETVFLAKNIQYF. CDR3 in DNA: TGTGCCAGCAGTTTGGAGACAGTCTTCCTAGCCAAAAACATTCAGTACTTC.

This clonotype was seen repeatedly, ten times or more. The chain uses TRBV12-3 or TRBV12-4 and TRBJ2-1, with 11 bases lining up with TRBD2. V gave up 6 bases and J gave up 8 bases; unmatched junction bases: 6. The CDR3 has 14 residues. The CDR3 region has the DNA TGTGCCAGCAGGATAGCGGGGGGGCTCCATGAGCAGTTCTTC. This translates into CASRIAGGLHEQFF.

This clonotype was found many times. The chain's CDR3 is CASRKAGNTIYF. In DNA, the CDR3 is TGTGCCAGCAGGAAAGCTGGAAACACCATATATTTT. The chain is built from TRBV2 and TRBJ1-3; D is uncertain. CDR1 is SNHLY and CDR2 is FYNNEI in the germline V gene. The CDR3 covers 12 residues. V lost 6 bases to trimming and J lost 2 bases, with 5 bases between them.

The chain carries TRBV28 and TRBJ2-1; 8 bases line up with TRBD1. V was pared by 4 bases and J by 4 bases, with 12 bases of the junction left unmatched. The CDR3 extends over 17 amino acids. Germline CDR1 and CDR2: MDHEN and SYDVKM. CDR3 sequence reads: CASSSADGTGVYNEQFF. The CDR3, as DNA: TGTGCCAGCAGTTCCGCGGACGGGACAGGAGTTTACAATGAGCAGTTCTTC.

This clonotype came up many times. V usage is TRBV10-3 and J usage is TRBJ1-5, with D uncertain. The CDR3 covers 13 residues. Germline-derived CDR1 and CDR2 are ENHRY and SYGVKD. The V end was cut by 8 bases, the J end by 0 bases, with 8 bases between. In nucleotides, the CDR3 is TGTGCCATCGGAAGGGATAGCAATCAGCCCCAGCATTTT. Protein product: CAIGRDSNQPQHF.

This clonotype was recorded at least ten times. The chain carries TRBV15 and TRBJ2-3; TRBD1 or TRBD2 may be the D gene (5 bases each). The germline V gene has CDR1 LNHNV and CDR2 YYDKDF (reference sequence). Trimming cost V 2 bases and J 2 bases, with 11 bases left between them. The CDR3 consists of 15 residues. The CDR3 DNA follows: TGTGCCACCAGCAGACCGGGACCTACCACAGATACGCAGTATTTT. This encodes CATSRPGPTTDTQYF.

This clonotype was seen ten or more times. The rearrangement joins TRBV6-4 to TRBJ2-1, with D tentatively TRBD1 or TRBD2 (5 bases each). The CDR3 sequence is 13 residues long. Trimming cost V 2 bases and J 6 bases, with 8 bases left between them. The germline V gene has CDR1 MRHNA and CDR2 SNTAGT. The CDR3 DNA reads TGTGCCAGCAGTGACGTGGGGACCAATGAGCAGTTCTTC. Amino acids: CASSDVGTNEQFF.

This clonotype has just a few counts. The gene calls are TRBV12-3 or TRBV12-4 and TRBJ1-4; D is ambiguous. This CDR3 is 13 amino acids long. The V end lost 6 bases, the J end lost 6 bases, and 11 bases lay between the germline ends. The DNA for the CDR3 is TGTGCCAGCAGGGGGTTTGCGGATGAAAAACTGTTTTTT. Its protein is CASRGFADEKLFF.

There are a few counts of this clonotype. The chain joins TRBV6-2 or TRBV6-3 to TRBJ2-7; no reliable D call. Germline V gives CDR1 MNHEY, CDR2 SVGEGT. The length of the CDR3 is 12 residues. V lost 3 bases and J lost 4, with 7 bases in between. The CDR3 nucleotides read TGTGCCAGCAGTTATTTCGGATACGAGCAGTACTTC. It yields the protein CASSYFGYEQYF.

In DNA, the CDR3 is TGTGCCAGCAGCTTATCTTTCCTCGGGACCGGGGAGCTGTTTTTT. It codes for CASSLSFLGTGELFF. The chain combines TRBV7-3 with TRBJ2-2; D not certain. The CDR3 contains 15 residues. Germline values: CDR1 SGHTA, CDR2 FQGTGA. V lost 2 bases and J lost 5, with 12 bases in between.

This clonotype was recorded many times. The rearrangement links TRBV7-9 to TRBJ1-2; D might be TRBD1 (6 bases). Germline CDR1 reads SEHNR; CDR2 reads FQNEAQ (reference sequence). V shed 1 base and J shed 5 bases, with 20 bases lying between them. This CDR3 region has 17 residues. The CDR3 spells CASSLGGASDLGYGYTF. For the CDR3, the DNA is TGTGCCAGCAGCTTAGGGGGGGCATCGGACCTGGGATATGGCTACACCTTC.

This clonotype was found many times. V usage is TRBV12-3 or TRBV12-4 and J usage is TRBJ1-5; 8 nucleotides match TRBD1. J gave up 6 bases and V 5 bases, and 12 bases lay outside the gene matches. The CDR3 loop spans 16 amino acids. The DNA of the CDR3 is TGTGCCAGCAGTCCACTTGACAGGGGTGTCCGTCAGCCCCAGCATTTT. Translating gives CASSPLDRGVRQPQHF.

The J gene is TRBJ2-3, the V gene TRBV30, with TRBD2 identical over 13 bases. Germline-derived CDR1 and CDR2 are GTSNPN and SVGIG (reference sequence). The CDR3 is 16 residues long. The junction had 8 bases not matched to a gene; V was cut back by 0 bases and J by 8 bases. The CDR3 DNA sequence: TGTGCCTGGAGTGTTGGGACTAGCGGGACCTTCGGTACGCAGTATTTT. Translating gives CAWSVGTSGTFGTQYF.